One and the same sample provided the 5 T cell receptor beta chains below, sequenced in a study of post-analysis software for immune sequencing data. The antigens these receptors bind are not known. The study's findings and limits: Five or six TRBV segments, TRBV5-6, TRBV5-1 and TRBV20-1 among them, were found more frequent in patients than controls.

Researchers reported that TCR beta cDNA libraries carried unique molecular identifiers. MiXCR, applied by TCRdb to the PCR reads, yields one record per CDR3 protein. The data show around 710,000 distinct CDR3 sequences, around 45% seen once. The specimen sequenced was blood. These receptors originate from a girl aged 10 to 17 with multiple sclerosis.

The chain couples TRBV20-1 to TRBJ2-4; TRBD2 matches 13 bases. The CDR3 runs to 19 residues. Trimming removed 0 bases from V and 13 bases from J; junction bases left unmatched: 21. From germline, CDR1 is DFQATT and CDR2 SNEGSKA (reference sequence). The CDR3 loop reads CSARDPATSGRADIKEQYF. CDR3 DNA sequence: TGCAGTGCTAGAGATCCCGCTACTAGCGGGAGGGCCGATATTAAGGAGCAGTACTTC.

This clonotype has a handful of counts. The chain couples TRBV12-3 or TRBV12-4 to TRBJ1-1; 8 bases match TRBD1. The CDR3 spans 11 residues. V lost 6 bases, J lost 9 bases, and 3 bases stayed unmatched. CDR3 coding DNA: TGTGCCAGCAGCTGGACAGGGCAAGCTTTCTTT. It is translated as CASSWTGQAFF.

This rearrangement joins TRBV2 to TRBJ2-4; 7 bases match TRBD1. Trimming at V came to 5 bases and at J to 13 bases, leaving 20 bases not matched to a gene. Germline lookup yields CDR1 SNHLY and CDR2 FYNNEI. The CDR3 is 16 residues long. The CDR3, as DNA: TGTGCCAGCAGTATAGAACAGGGGATGAGCACAGATACGCAGTACTTC. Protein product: CASSIEQGMSTDTQYF.

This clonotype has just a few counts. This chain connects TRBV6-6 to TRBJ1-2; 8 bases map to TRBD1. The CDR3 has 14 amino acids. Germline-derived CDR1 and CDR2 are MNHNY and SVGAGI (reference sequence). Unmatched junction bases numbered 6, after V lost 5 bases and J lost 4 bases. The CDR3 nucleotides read TGTGCCAGCAGTCCCCCCACAGGGGGCTATGGCTACACCTTC. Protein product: CASSPPTGGYGYTF.

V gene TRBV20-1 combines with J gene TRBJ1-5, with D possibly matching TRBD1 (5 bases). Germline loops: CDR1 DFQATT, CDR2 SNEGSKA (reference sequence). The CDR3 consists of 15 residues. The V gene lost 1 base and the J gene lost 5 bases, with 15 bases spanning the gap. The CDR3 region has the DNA TGCAGTGCTAGAGGTGGGGCGGCAAGCGATCAGCCCCAGCATTTT. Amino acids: CSARGGAASDQPQHF.